Below are 17 T cell receptor beta chains sequenced from a single sample in a study of cytomegalovirus exposure and HLA in healthy donors. Primers included in the PCR were 60 Vbeta and 13 Jbeta primers. Profiled with immunoSEQ multiplex PCR; TCRdb holds only in-frame clones, not every one. The table includes over 200,000 clones, around 80% detected once. Sequenced material: PBMCs. All receptors derive from a woman in her sixties or seventies in good health and CMV-seropositive.

This chain connects TRBV21-1 to TRBJ1-2; the table's D call of TRBD1 was not tested on the DNA. TRBV21-1 counts as a pseudogene. The CDR3 covers 15 residues. In DNA, the CDR3 is TGTGCCAGCAGCAAAATAGACAGGACTAACTATGGCTACACCTTC. Translation: CASSKIDRTNYGYTF.

The genes are TRBV28 and TRBJ2-2, with 8 bases matching TRBD1. Germline CDR1 and CDR2: MDHEN and SYDVKM. There are 15 residues in the CDR3. With 8 bases clipped from V and 6 bases from J, the junction kept 11 bases outside the gene matches. Here the CDR3 DNA reads TGTGCCAGCGGAACGACAGGGGCCCGGGCCGGGGAGCTGTTTTTT. Protein sequence: CASGTTGARAGELFF.

In its sample, this clone was seen once. CDR3 sequence reads: CASSPIHSGTGGLFF. The CDR3 DNA is TGCGCCAGCAGCCCCATACATTCCGGGACAGGGGGCCTGTTCTTC. The genes are TRBV4-1 and TRBJ2-1, with TRBD1 matching over 12 bases. The germline gives CDR1 MGHRA, CDR2 YSYEKL. Trimming took 4 bases from V and 15 from J; bases not matched to a gene: 13. The CDR3 has 15 residues.

V and J are TRBV5-1 and TRBJ1-6; no clear D gene. The CDR3 runs 9 residues. The germline gives CDR1 SGHRS, CDR2 YFSETQ. Trimming took 10 bases from V and 14 from J, leaving 10 bases between them. DNA of the CDR3: TGCGCCCCGCGAATGTCCCTCCACTTT. This encodes CAPRMSLHF.

This chain joins TRBV5-1 and TRBJ2-2, with TRBD2 matching 7 bases. This CDR3 has 16 residues. V dropped 6 bases and J dropped 2; count of bases not matched to a gene: 10. Germline V CDR1 and CDR2: SGHRS, YFSETQ. The CDR3 DNA is TGCGCCAGCACTACACCCGGGACTACAAACACCGGGGAGCTGTTTTTT. Amino acids: CASTTPGTTNTGELFF.

The chain combines TRBV5-1 with TRBJ1-3; perhaps TRBD1 as D (5 bases). The CDR3 has 16 amino acids. Germline loops: CDR1 SGHRS, CDR2 YFSETQ. The V and J ends lost 2 bases and 2 bases respectively, with 14 bases between them. CDR3 residues: CASSFQGLMAGNTIYF. The CDR3, as DNA: TGCGCCAGCAGCTTTCAGGGTCTGATGGCTGGAAACACCATATATTTT.

As for this clone: Other DNA sequences from this sample encode an identical CDR3 as well. The V call is TRBV11-3, the J call TRBJ2-3; D might be TRBD2 (6 bases). This CDR3 contains 14 residues. V was clipped by 1 base and J by 3 bases, with 8 bases between them. The germline V gene encodes CDR1 SGHNT and CDR2 YENEEA. The CDR3 region has the DNA TGTGCCAGCAGCTTAGGGGGGGATACAGATACGCAGTATTTT. This encodes CASSLGGDTDTQYF.

The genes are TRBV7-9 and TRBJ1-2; TRBD1 might be the D (5 bases). The V and J ends lost 2 bases and 0 bases respectively, with 7 bases between them. Germline V lookup: CDR1 SEHNR, CDR2 FQNEAQ (reference sequence). The CDR3 length is 14 residues. In nucleotides, the CDR3 is TGTGCCAGCAGCTTAAGCAGGGCTAACTATGGCTACACCTTC. Translation: CASSLSRANYGYTF.

This chain uses TRBV15 with TRBJ1-2, with a possible D match to TRBD1 (5 bases). The V end was cut by 2 bases, the J end by 10 bases, with 20 bases between. CDR3 length: 15 amino acids. Germline V gene lookup returns CDR1 LNHNV and CDR2 YYDKDF (reference sequence). The CDR3 region is CATSRIVGGARDYTF. The DNA of the CDR3 is TGTGCCACCAGCAGAATTGTCGGAGGGGCGCGGGACTACACCTTC.

This clone was counted between two and nine times. The CDR3: CAWSAPGAENSPLHF. The CDR3 region has the DNA TGTGCCTGGAGCGCCCCAGGGGCGGAGAATTCACCCCTCCACTTT. This chain connects TRBV30 to TRBJ1-6; maybe TRBD1 (6 bases). The CDR3 has 15 residues. Germline V gene lookup returns CDR1 GTSNPN and CDR2 SVGIG (reference sequence). With 3 bases removed from V and 7 bases from J, the gap between germline ends came to 16 bases. The whole variable domain, filled in from reference TRBV30 and TRBJ1-6, reads SQTIHQWPATLVQPVGSPLSLECTVEGTSNPNLYWYRQAAGRGLQLLFYSVGIGQISSEVPQNLSASRPQDRQFILSSKKLLLSDSGFYLCAWSAPGAENSPLHFGNGTRLTVT.

The V call is TRBV27, the J call TRBJ2-5, with 9 positions matching TRBD2. The ends lost 5 bases at V and 14 bases at J; junction bases unmatched: 6. Germline CDR1 and CDR2: MNHEY and SMNVEV (reference sequence). The CDR3 loop spans 11 amino acids. CDR3 DNA: TGTGCCAGCAGTACCTCTAGCGGGACCTACTTC. It yields the protein CASSTSSGTYF.

This clone was counted a single time. V is TRBV6-5 and J is TRBJ2-5, with 7 bases matching TRBD2. The germline V gene encodes CDR1 MNHEY and CDR2 SVGAGI. Trimming took 7 bases from V and 0 from J; bases not matched to a gene: 2. The CDR3 has 13 amino acids. The CDR3 DNA reads TGTGCCAGCATGGCGGGAGACCAAGAGACCCAGTACTTC. It specifies CASMAGDQETQYF.

The CDR3 reads CASSGQHGSYNEQFF. Written as DNA, the CDR3 is TGTGCCAGCAGTGGACAGCACGGCTCCTACAATGAGCAGTTCTTC. V is TRBV2 and J is TRBJ2-1; TRBD1 might be the D (5 bases). The CDR3 covers 15 residues. Trimming stripped 4 bases from V and 0 bases from J, with 10 bases between. Germline V gives CDR1 SNHLY, CDR2 FYNNEI.

The rearrangement uses TRBV28 and TRBJ1-5, with 9 bases matching TRBD1. The CDR3 covers 15 residues. V was clipped by 4 bases and J by 3 bases; unmatched bases: 4. Germline-derived CDR1 and CDR2 are MDHEN and SYDVKM. The CDR3 region is CASSSGDRVNQPQHF. CDR3 sequence (DNA): TGTGCCAGCAGTTCCGGGGACAGGGTCAATCAGCCCCAGCATTTT.

V usage is TRBV7-2 and J usage is TRBJ2-5; tentatively, D is TRBD1 (5 bases). Germline loops: CDR1 SGHTA, CDR2 FQGNSA. Trimming pared 5 bases from V and 5 bases from J, leaving 12 bases between. This CDR3 is 13 amino acids long. CDR3 bases: TGTGCCAGCAGCCTGGGGCTCAGGGAGACCCAGTACTTC. Its translation: CASSLGLRETQYF.

The V and J genes are TRBV12-2 and TRBJ2-7; the D call in the table, TRBD1, was not verified against the DNA. TRBV12-2 is a recognized pseudogene. CDR3 size: 16 residues. The CDR3 spells CASRLTVRPTYHEQYF. CDR3 DNA sequence: TGTGCAAGTCGCTTAACAGTCCGACCCACCTACCACGAGCAGTACTTC.

The genes are TRBV10-3 and TRBJ2-7; D is possibly TRBD2 (5 bases). This CDR3 spans 11 amino acids. Deletions cut 11 bases from V and 4 bases from J, with 12 bases between. CDR1 and CDR2 from the germline V gene are ENHRY and SYGVKD. The CDR3, as DNA: TGTGCCTCGGAGGACCAGTACGAGCAGTACTTC. Translating it yields CASEDQYEQYF.